This T cell receptor beta chain was documented in a study of control samples from healthy donors and cancer patients. Germline-derived CDR1 and CDR2 are SGHVS and FNYEAQ. V lost 0 bases and J 5 bases, leaving 11 bases between the germline ends. CDR3 length: 15 residues. The repertoire was sequenced with immunoSEQ multiplex PCR; TCRdb's copy has only in-frame clones and lacks some. The data hold 45,000 to 55,000 clones, with 85% to 95% observed a single time. Sequencing used blood. The rearrangement links TRBV7-6 to TRBJ2-1; the D call may be TRBD1 or TRBD2 (6 bases each). The TCR comes from a man aged 25-45 years in good health. CDR3 sequence: CASSLAARGDNEQFF. Written as DNA, the CDR3 is TGTGCCAGCAGCTTAGCGGCAAGGGGGGACAATGAGCAGTTCTTC.